One and the same sample provided the 13 T cell receptor beta chains below, sequenced in a study of cytomegalovirus exposure and HLA in healthy donors. Use of 60 Vbeta and 13 Jbeta primers characterized the PCR. The assay was immunoSEQ multiplex PCR, and TCRdb's table has in-frame clones only and misses some. The sample comprises roughly 130,000 clones, around 8.5% of which are singletons, and 4.5% to 5.5% rests with the top ten. The sample was PBMCs. These receptor sequences come from a man aged 35 to 55 in good health and CMV-seronegative.

V gene TRBV11-2 combines with J gene TRBJ1-1; D is unclear. Germline CDR1 reads SGHAT; CDR2 reads FQNNGV. The CDR3 is made up of 11 amino acids. Trimming took 6 bases from V and 7 from J, leaving 9 bases between them. This chain's CDR3 is CASRFLIEAFF. The CDR3 DNA is TGTGCCAGCAGATTTCTAATTGAAGCTTTCTTT.

This clone came up a few times. This chain uses TRBV5-4 with TRBJ2-7, with 11 bases identical to TRBD1. This CDR3 has 13 residues. Germline-derived CDR1 and CDR2 are SGHNT and YYREEE (reference sequence). V trimming: 3 bases; J trimming: 5 bases; junction bases outside the gene matches: 1. CDR3 in amino acids: CASSWDRGDEQYF. The CDR3 DNA is TGTGCCAGCAGCTGGGACAGGGGGGACGAGCAGTACTTC. Together with reference TRBV5-4 and TRBJ2-7, the CDR3 gives the full variable domain: ETGVTQSPTHLIKTRGQQVTLRCSSQSGHNTVSWYQQALGQGPQFIFQYYREEENGRGNFPPRFSGLQFPNYSSELNVNALELDDSALYLCASSWDRGDEQYFGPGTRLTVT.

The gene calls are TRBV7-9 and TRBJ2-7, with D perhaps matching TRBD2 (5 bases). Trimming removed 4 bases at V and 6 bases at J, with 13 bases between. CDR1 and CDR2 from the germline V gene are SEHNR and FQNEAQ (reference sequence). The CDR3 loop spans 13 amino acids. The CDR3 loop is CASSSRTGGEQYF. The CDR3 DNA reads TGTGCCAGCAGCTCCCGGACTGGCGGCGAGCAGTACTTC.

This clone was picked up a small number of times. This rearrangement joins TRBV5-3 to TRBJ2-7, with D hard to call. TRBV5-3 is an ORF for which the function is uncertain. This CDR3 comprises 12 residues. Trimming left V 0 bases short and J 6 bases short, with 7 bases between. CDR3 in DNA: TGTGCCAGAAGCTTGGGAGGAGCCGAGCAGTACTTC. Its translation: CARSLGGAEQYF.

This clone came up a few times. The chain combines TRBV7-2 with TRBJ1-2, with 10 nucleotides matching TRBD1. Trimming cost V 1 base and J 7 bases; bases outside gene matches: 6. CDR3 size: 15 residues. Per germline, CDR1 SGHTA and CDR2 FQGNSA. This chain's CDR3 is CASSLEGQGVGGYTF. The DNA for the CDR3 is TGTGCCAGCAGCTTAGAAGGACAGGGGGTGGGTGGCTACACCTTC.

V usage is TRBV10-3 and J usage is TRBJ1-6, with TRBD1 matching over 7 bases. V dropped 3 bases and J dropped 6; count of bases not matched to a gene: 8. Germline loops: CDR1 ENHRY, CDR2 SYGVKD. This CDR3 is built from 16 residues. CDR3 in amino acids: CAISDATGVGNSPLHF. The CDR3 coding sequence is TGTGCCATCAGTGATGCCACAGGGGTAGGTAATTCACCCCTCCACTTT.

V is TRBV5-1 and J is TRBJ2-1; 8 nucleotides align to TRBD1. Per germline, CDR1 SGHRS and CDR2 YFSETQ. The V segment lost 1 base and the J segment 0 bases; nucleotides outside the gene matches: 0. The CDR3 is 15 residues long. The CDR3 bases are TGCGCCAGCAGCTTGCAGGGGGCCTCCTACAATGAGCAGTTCTTC. This codes for CASSLQGASYNEQFF.

This clone was observed a few times. This chain joins TRBV7-9 and TRBJ2-7, with 8 bases identical to TRBD2. This CDR3 contains 14 residues. Germline V gives CDR1 SEHNR, CDR2 FQNEAQ (reference sequence). The V gene end was trimmed by 8 bases and the J gene end by 3 bases; junction bases not matched to a gene: 9. The CDR3 spells CASSRGGAIYEQYF. DNA for the CDR3: TGTGCCAGCTCCCGGGGGGGGGCGATCTACGAGCAGTACTTC.

The chain employs TRBV6-6 and TRBJ1-5; D ambiguous. The ends were cut back, 2 bases at V and 12 bases at J, with 8 bases in the middle. Germline-derived CDR1 and CDR2 are MNHNY and SVGAGI (reference sequence). This CDR3 is 11 amino acids long. This CDR3 reads CASSYDQFQHF. In DNA, the CDR3 is TGTGCCAGCAGTTACGATCAGTTCCAGCATTTT.

This chain uses TRBV2 with TRBJ1-3; 7 bases map to TRBD1. V lost 5 bases, J lost 1 base, and 11 bases stayed unmatched. Germline CDR1 reads SNHLY; CDR2 reads FYNNEI. The CDR3 is 17 amino acids. The CDR3 is CASSHTGTAKSGNTIYF. In DNA, the CDR3 is TGTGCCAGCAGTCATACCGGGACAGCCAAATCTGGAAACACCATATATTTT.

The V gene is TRBV30, the J gene TRBJ2-1; tentative D call: TRBD1 (6 bases). The CDR3 spans 12 residues. The V and J ends lost 3 bases and 5 bases respectively, with 8 bases between them. Looked up from germline, CDR1 is GTSNPN and CDR2 is SVGIG (reference sequence). The CDR3 here is CAWRWGHNEQFF. The DNA of the CDR3 is TGTGCCTGGAGGTGGGGGCACAATGAGCAGTTCTTC.

The gene calls are TRBV7-8 and TRBJ2-7, with 9 bases aligning to TRBD2. Trimming cost V 5 bases and J 4 bases; bases outside gene matches: 15. Germline V CDR1 and CDR2: SGHVS, FQNEAQ. The CDR3 contains 17 residues. The CDR3 region has the DNA TGTGCCAGCAGCCAGGGGCTAGCGGGGCTCCTCCGATACGAGCAGTACTTC. Translated, it gives CASSQGLAGLLRYEQYF.

This chain links TRBV2 with TRBJ1-4; TRBD1 aligns across 10 bases. CDR1 and CDR2 (germline): SNHLY, FYNNEI. The CDR3 runs to 16 residues. V shed 6 bases and J 4 bases; nucleotides not matched to a gene: 8. The CDR3 DNA is TGTGCCAGCAGGGGAGACAGGGGGCAGAATAATGAAAAACTGTTTTTT. Its translation: CASRGDRGQNNEKLFF.